This record looks at one T cell receptor beta chain sequence and its context. Seattle enrolled patients during active infection and tracked them longitudinally. These data originate in a study of blood T cell repertoires in COVID-19. Turning to the study itself: PBMCs, B-cell-depleted T cells, or T cells were the source of the cDNA or gDNA that made up the material.

Per the original methods: Estimates of nucleated cell counts were drawn from the amplification of reference gene primers. Using immunoSEQ multiplex PCR, the repertoire was profiled, and TCRdb retains in-frame clones only, with some absent. The DNA was the basis for D and trimming; V, J and clone size are from that table. The sample records approximately 160,000 clones, more than 85% being singletons. The sample was peripheral blood. This TCR came from a man in his sixties with COVID-19, enrolled during active disease.

The CDR3: CASSLSVYEQYF. CDR3 nucleotides: TGTGCCAGCAGCTTATCTGTCTACGAGCAGTACTTC. The V gene is TRBV11-1, the J gene TRBJ2-7; D remains ambiguous. This CDR3 has 12 amino acids. CDR1 and CDR2 from the germline V gene are SGHAT and FQDESV (reference sequence). Trimming left V 2 bases short and J 3 bases short, with 5 bases between.